The clone carrying this T cell receptor beta chain has at least ten counts. The length of the CDR3 is 14 residues. V was clipped by 6 bases and J by 9 bases; unmatched bases: 13. These data belong to a study of T-cell reconstitution after alpha-beta-depleted transplantation in children. Unique molecular identifiers were incorporated into the prepared TCRbeta library. TCRdb reprocessed the PCR reads via MiXCR and lists one record per CDR3 protein. The data contain some 490,000 distinct CDR3 sequences, around 13% of them singletons. Sequencing used PBMCs from the stem cell graft donor, obtained from the stem cell graft. The source of this sequence is a human donor who donated a stem cell graft to a child with combined immunodeficiency. The J gene is TRBJ1-1, the V gene TRBV12-3 or TRBV12-4; 7 nucleotides line up with TRBD1. CDR3 sequence reads: CASRDNRQGVKAFF. In DNA form, the CDR3 reads TGTGCCAGCAGGGATAATAGACAGGGAGTAAAAGCTTTCTTT.